What follows describes a single T cell receptor (beta chain). Its cognate antigen is unknown. The entry originates in a study of cytomegalovirus exposure and HLA in healthy donors. Study details: Out of fewer than 500 genotyped donors, less than 85% belonged to the Caucasian-associated ancestry cluster.

The study, taken as a whole, reports: Reports showed the classifier diagnosing cytomegalovirus status with high specificity and sensitivity.

Researchers ran the PCR with 60 Vbeta and 13 Jbeta primers. TCRdb's copy holds only in-frame clones and misses some; the assay was immunoSEQ multiplex PCR. The repertoire holds about 140,000 clones, with around four fifths as singletons. This CDR3 spans 17 amino acids. Germline V gene data show CDR1 as SGHRS and CDR2 as YFSETQ. Trimming left V 3 bases short and J 7 bases short, with 23 bases between. The sequence was collected from a female donor in good health and CMV-seronegative. Source material: PBMCs. The chain uses TRBV5-1 and TRBJ2-1; a weak D match, TRBD1 (7 bases). The CDR3 sequence is CASSWGLGGTALNEQFF. For the CDR3, the DNA is TGCGCCAGCAGCTGGGGGCTCGGAGGGACAGCCCTTAATGAGCAGTTCTTC.